The next 10 T cell receptor beta chains were all read from a single sample in a study of blood T cells in healthy people across ages. A second PCR of about 7 to 12 cycles used a sample-barcoded 5' primer and a J-beta primer mix. MiXCR, run by TCRdb on the 5' RACE reads, gives a single entry per CDR3 protein. This sample has over a million distinct CDR3 sequences; more than 35% occur once, and the top ten carry approximately 20%. The sequencing input was blood. Source of these receptors: a woman aged 60-70 years in good health.

The J gene is TRBJ2-4, the V gene TRBV9; 10 nucleotides agree with TRBD2. The J call is in doubt because the DNA end fits TRBJ2-7 better. The CDR3 contains 18 residues. Looked up from germline, CDR1 is SGDLS and CDR2 is YYNGEE. The DNA of the CDR3 is TGTGCCAGCAGCGTAGGAAAGGGGGTCCTAGCGGGAGCCGACGAGCAGTACTTC. This sequence encodes CASSVGKGVLAGADEQYF.

This clonotype has only a few counts. This chain links TRBV29-1 with TRBJ1-2; TRBD1 is a possible D gene (6 bases). Germline CDR1 SQVTM, CDR2 ANQGSEA. V lost 4 bases and J lost 9, with 12 bases in between. This CDR3 region has 11 residues. Here the CDR3 reads CSVGWGGSYTF. The CDR3 DNA is TGCAGCGTTGGTTGGGGGGGCAGCTACACCTTC.

This chain links TRBV20-1 with TRBJ2-7; 7 bases align to TRBD2. The CDR3 contains 19 residues. Germline V gene lookup returns CDR1 DFQATT and CDR2 SNEGSKA (reference sequence). Unmatched junction bases numbered 24, after V lost 0 bases and J lost 7 bases. CDR3 in amino acids: CSARDGQGKAGSSYNEQYF. CDR3 nucleotides: TGCAGTGCTAGAGATGGGCAGGGAAAAGCGGGATCGAGCTACAATGAGCAGTACTTC.

The rearrangement links TRBV9 to TRBJ1-2; no firm D call. The CDR3 totals 11 residues. Per germline, CDR1 SGDLS and CDR2 YYNGEE. V lost 4 bases and J lost 7, with 8 bases in between. CDR3 region: CASSSSGGYTF. In DNA form, the CDR3 reads TGTGCCAGCAGCTCTTCAGGTGGCTACACCTTC.

The chain joins TRBV29-1 to TRBJ2-3; the match to TRBD1 covers 9 bases. Germline CDR1 reads SQVTM; CDR2 reads ANQGSEA. There are 13 residues in the CDR3. V trimming: 6 bases; J trimming: 2 bases; junction bases outside the gene matches: 3. The CDR3 protein is CSVWTGATDTQYF. The CDR3 DNA reads as TGCAGCGTATGGACAGGGGCCACAGATACGCAGTATTTT.

Concerning this clonotype itself: The junction does not match germline at one end; this may be a read error. CDR3 protein: CASSQGGGGERYF. The CDR3 DNA reads as TGTGCCAGCAGCCAAGGAGGTGGGGGCGAGCGGTACTTC. The chain links TRBV4-2 to TRBJ2-7; a possible D gene is TRBD1 (6 bases). Germline-derived CDR1 and CDR2 are LGHNA and YNFKEQ. This CDR3 has 13 residues.

This clonotype was detected a few times. The chain recombines TRBV9 with TRBJ2-4; D may be TRBD2 (6 bases). V was clipped by 0 bases and J by 4 bases, with 8 bases between them. This CDR3 is 14 amino acids long. Germline V gene lookup returns CDR1 SGDLS and CDR2 YYNGEE. The CDR3 nucleotides read TGTGCCAGCAGCGTAGGTCGGGAGAAAAACATTCAGTACTTC. This encodes CASSVGREKNIQYF.

V gene TRBV27 combines with J gene TRBJ2-1; the D is unclear. There are 13 residues in the CDR3. CDR1 MNHEY and CDR2 SMNVEV come from the germline V gene (reference sequence). Trimming pared 0 bases from V and 12 bases from J, leaving 12 bases between. CDR3 nucleotide sequence: TGTGCCAGCAGTTTATCAATAGGGCTGGGGCAGTTCTTC. This encodes CASSLSIGLGQFF.

The rearrangement joins TRBV5-6 to TRBJ2-1, with D perhaps matching TRBD1 (5 bases). Trimming shortened V by 1 base and J by 7 bases, and 9 bases separated the two germline ends. This CDR3 has 13 amino acids. CDR1 is SGHDT and CDR2 is YYEEEE in the germline V gene. The CDR3: CASSLPGPNEQFF. In DNA form, the CDR3 reads TGTGCCAGCAGCTTGCCAGGGCCGAATGAGCAGTTCTTC.

This clonotype is a singleton in its sample. The chain is built from TRBV7-9 and TRBJ2-1; 8 bases align to TRBD2. J was trimmed by 4 bases and V by 5 bases; bases with no gene match: 10. Germline V CDR1 and CDR2: SEHNR, FQNEAQ (reference sequence). This CDR3 has 16 amino acids. The DNA of the CDR3 is TGTGCCAGCAGCAAACTAACGGGAGGGTTGTACAATGAGCAGTTCTTC. Translation: CASSKLTGGLYNEQFF.